Following are 30 T cell receptor beta chains from one sample sequenced in a study of tumor and adjacent non-tumor tissue in lung cancer. Three rounds of nested PCR, following a modified ARM-PCR protocol, produced the TCRbeta library. MiXCR, applied by TCRdb to the multiplex PCR reads, yields one record per CDR3 protein. This sample carries over 100,000 distinct CDR3 sequences, about 61% of them seen once, and the ten largest clones take 15% to 20%. RNA was extracted from bulk tissue without any cell sorting. The normal lung tissue was taken more than 3 cm from the tumor edge. Sequenced input: distant non-tumor lung tissue. The source of these receptors is a man in his sixties with non-small cell lung cancer.

This chain uses TRBV11-1 with TRBJ2-7; D call uncertain. The CDR3 covers 17 residues. The germline V and J ends were trimmed by 5 bases and 0 bases, with 20 bases remaining between them. Germline CDR1 SGHAT, CDR2 FQDESV (reference sequence). The CDR3 sequence: CASSLPLGGSGSYEQYF. The CDR3 nucleotides are TGTGCCAGCAGCCTCCCTCTGGGTGGATCCGGCTCCTACGAGCAGTACTTC.

Details on this clonotype: The germline gene is not matched at one end of the junction; a read error may be the cause. The chain has TRBV4-2 and TRBJ1-1; no firm D call. The germline gives CDR1 LGHNA, CDR2 YNFKEQ. The length of the CDR3 is 14 residues. CDR3: CTSSQDPRSTEVFF. The CDR3 DNA is TGTACCAGCAGCCAAGATCCCCGGAGCACTGAAGTTTTCTTT.

Comment on this clonotype: This may arise from a read error, as a much more abundant clone is one base away. This sequence joins TRBV10-2 and TRBJ2-3; TRBD2 is a possible D gene (5 bases). V was shortened by 6 bases and J by 2 bases, with 9 bases between the two germline ends. This CDR3 has 13 amino acids. Germline V gives CDR1 WSHSY, CDR2 SAAADI. CDR3 in amino acids: CASRERATDTQYF. The DNA of the CDR3 is TGCGCCAGCAGAGAGAGGGCCACAGATACGCAGTATTTT.

On this clonotype: One end of the junction varies from germline; a read error may be responsible. The gene calls are TRBV6-2 or TRBV6-3 and TRBJ2-2, with TRBD1 as a possible D gene (6 bases). CDR1 MNHEY and CDR2 SVGEGT come from the germline V gene. This CDR3 has 13 residues. The CDR3 nucleotides read TGTGTCAGCAGTCCAGGGGCGGCCGGGGAGCTGTTTTTT. Translated: CVSSPGAAGELFF.

As for this clonotype: One base away lies a much larger clone, so this may be a sequencing read error. This chain joins TRBV13 and TRBJ2-7; D is undetermined. V was clipped by 4 bases and J by 2 bases, with 12 bases between them. From germline, CDR1 is PRHDT and CDR2 FYEKMQ (reference sequence). The CDR3 extends over 14 amino acids. The CDR3 spells CASSSFGSAYEQYF. The CDR3 region has the DNA TGTGCCAGCAGCTCTTTTGGGTCAGCCTACGAGCAGTACTTC.

This clonotype was observed at least ten times. The J gene is TRBJ2-7, the V gene TRBV30, with D perhaps matching TRBD2 (6 bases). CDR1 is GTSNPN, CDR2 SVGIG, per germline (reference sequence). The CDR3 loop spans 12 amino acids. In DNA form, the CDR3 reads TGTGCTGCTGCCGGGGGACGATACGAGCAGTACTTC. Amino acids: CAAAGGRYEQYF.

This clonotype was recorded many times. This chain uses TRBV7-9 with TRBJ2-7; D is unresolved. This CDR3 is 14 amino acids long. V dropped 1 base and J dropped 0 bases, with 7 bases sitting between them. Per the germline V gene, CDR1 is SEHNR and CDR2 is FQNEAQ (reference sequence). CDR3 region: CASSLVAVSYEQYF. In DNA form, the CDR3 reads TGTGCCAGCAGCTTAGTAGCAGTCTCCTACGAGCAGTACTTC.

The table lists this clonotype with many counts. The chain carries TRBV12-3 or TRBV12-4 and TRBJ1-5; no definite D call. CDR3 length: 13 residues. Between the trimmed V and J ends, which lost 4 bases and 3 bases, there was a span of 7 bases. The CDR3 DNA follows: TGTGCCAGCAGTTGGACCCCCAATCAGCCCCAGCATTTT. Its protein is CASSWTPNQPQHF.

This clonotype was detected a few times. At one boundary the junction diverges from the germline segment, which might be a read error. V gene TRBV12-3 or TRBV12-4 combines with J gene TRBJ2-1; perhaps TRBD2 as D (6 bases). The CDR3 loop spans 16 amino acids. The CDR3 DNA reads as TGTGCCAGCAGTCACAAGGGCGGGGTCACCTACAATGAGCAGATCTTC. It encodes CASSHKGGVTYNEQIF.

This rearrangement joins TRBV11-3 to TRBJ2-3, with D possibly being TRBD1 or TRBD2 (5 bases each). The CDR3 consists of 14 residues. The germline V and J ends were trimmed by 4 bases and 14 bases, with 22 bases remaining between them. Germline CDR1 SGHNT, CDR2 YENEEA. CDR3 nucleotides: TGTGCCAGCAGCTCGAGGGGTGGCACAGATACGTGGTATTTT. Protein: CASSSRGGTDTWYF.

This clonotype was picked up many times. This chain links TRBV6-2 or TRBV6-3 with TRBJ1-2, with D possibly being TRBD1 (6 bases). Germline CDR1 is MNHEY and CDR2 is SVGEGT. V was clipped by 7 bases and J by 0 bases, with 12 bases between them. The CDR3 is made up of 14 amino acids. The CDR3 DNA sequence: TGTGCCAGCACCCAAGGGACAACTAACTATGGCTACACCTTC. It specifies CASTQGTTNYGYTF.

The rearrangement links TRBV4-1 to TRBJ1-1; D uncertain. CDR1 MGHRA and CDR2 YSYEKL come from the germline V gene. Deletions cut 6 bases from V and 8 bases from J, with 13 bases between. The CDR3 contains 12 residues. The CDR3 DNA follows: TGCGCCAGCAGACAGCTGACCGGGGAAGCTTTCTTT. Amino acids: CASRQLTGEAFF.

The chain joins TRBV6-5 to TRBJ2-3; D ambiguous. The last part of the DNA fits TRBJ1-5 better; the J call may be wrong. The CDR3 loop spans 16 amino acids. The germline CDR1 and CDR2 sequences are MNHEY and SVGAGI. CDR3 residues: CASSYSEAWRKDTQHF. As DNA, the CDR3 is TGTGCCAGCAGTTACTCCGAGGCGTGGAGGAAGGATACACAGCATTTT.

The chain combines TRBV4-1 with TRBJ1-6, with D possibly matching TRBD1 (5 bases). Germline assignment: CDR1 MGHRA and CDR2 YSYEKL. The CDR3 totals 17 residues. Trimming removed 8 bases at V and 7 bases at J, with 24 bases between. CDR3 sequence: CASRPHVRGGMNSPLHF. CDR3 DNA sequence: TGCGCCAGCCGCCCCCATGTTAGGGGCGGAATGAATTCACCCCTCCACTTT.

This clonotype came up once. The missing conserved phenylalanine or tryptophan at the end of this CDR3 makes a read error likely. The DNA is left out, because the CDR3 cannot be placed on it with certainty; the CDR3 is given as TCRdb lists it. The chain joins TRBV6-5 to TRBJ2-3; the table gives TRBD1 as D, unverified against the DNA. The CDR3 is 18 residues long, counting both termini. Germline V gives CDR1 MNHEY, CDR2 SVGAGI. The CDR3 reads CASSYSRWTGGVTDTQYS.

This clonotype was counted between two and nine times. The gene calls are TRBV12-5 and TRBJ1-1; D is unclear. This CDR3 contains 14 residues. The V gene's germline CDR1 is LGHNT and CDR2 FRNRAP. The CDR3: CASSLSGRGTEAFF. The CDR3 nucleotides read TGTGCCAGTAGTTTGTCAGGTCGGGGCACTGAAGCTTTCTTT. Using reference TRBV12-5 and TRBJ1-1 for the parts outside the CDR3, the full variable domain is DARVTQTPRHKVTEMGQEVTMRCQPILGHNTVFWYRQTMMQGLELLAYFRNRAPLDDSGMPKDRFSAEMPDATLATLKIQPSEPRDSAVYFCASSLSGRGTEAFFGQGTRLTVV.

About this clonotype: One end of the junction does not line up with germline, which may come from a read error. The chain uses TRBV24-1 and TRBJ2-1, with D perhaps TRBD1 (6 bases). Germline V lookup: CDR1 KGHDR, CDR2 SFDVKD. The CDR3 is made up of 16 amino acids. CDR3 DNA sequence: TGTGCCACCAGTGATTTTAGGTCAGGGGATCACAATGTGCAGTTTTTC. Amino acids: CATSDFRSGDHNVQFF.

This clonotype appeared once. A read error may account for a junction end that differs from germline. V usage is TRBV6-6 and J usage is TRBJ2-3, with 8 nucleotides matching TRBD1. CDR3 length equals 15 residues. Germline V lookup: CDR1 MNHNY, CDR2 SVGAGI (reference sequence). The CDR3 bases are TGTGCCAGCGGTACTGGGACAGGCAGCACAGATATGCAGTATTTT. This sequence encodes CASGTGTGSTDMQYF.

As concerns this clonotype: An end of the junction does not agree with germline; a read error may underlie this. The chain carries TRBV12-3 or TRBV12-4 and TRBJ2-1; D is uncertain. CDR3 length: 13 amino acids. CDR3 sequence: CTSSLRQVDEQFF. The CDR3, as DNA: TGTACCAGCAGTTTAAGGCAGGTCGATGAGCAGTTCTTC.

With respect to this clonotype: A much larger clone lies one base from this, so it may be a read error. The chain couples TRBV29-1 to TRBJ2-3, with 10 bases aligning to TRBD1. The V and J ends lost 5 bases and 8 bases, in that order; junction bases with no gene match: 10. This CDR3 has 14 residues. CDR1 is SQVTM, CDR2 ANQGSEA, per germline. DNA for the CDR3: TGCAGCGTTTTGCCGGGACAGGGGTCAGGTACGCAGTATTTT. It is translated as CSVLPGQGSGTQYF.

In its sample, this clonotype was seen many times. J is TRBJ1-3 and V is TRBV14, with D perhaps matching TRBD1 (6 bases). This CDR3 spans 14 amino acids. With 4 bases removed from V and 0 bases from J, the gap between germline ends came to 7 bases. Germline-derived CDR1 and CDR2 are SGHDN and FVKESK. CDR3 nucleotides: TGTGCCAGCAGCCGACAGGTCTCTGGAAACACCATATATTTT. It encodes CASSRQVSGNTIYF.

This clonotype was observed a handful of times. A much more abundant neighbour one base away suggests this may be a read error. The V and J genes are TRBV5-6 and TRBJ2-5; 7 bases line up with TRBD2. The junction had 12 bases not matched to a gene; V was cut back by 4 bases and J by 9 bases. CDR1 and CDR2 (germline): SGHDT, YYEEEE. The length of the CDR3 is 14 residues. CDR3: CASSPSGIGEAQYF. CDR3 bases: TGTGCCAGCAGCCCCAGCGGGATTGGTGAGGCCCAGTACTTC.

This clonotype has only a few counts. Just one base apart from a much larger clone, this may be a read error. In this CDR3 the conserved last residue, phenylalanine or tryptophan, is missing, so a read error is likely. The CDR3 DNA reads TGTGCCAGTCGGAGGAACACTGAAGCTTTCTCT. This codes for CASRRNTEAFS. The chain is built from TRBV6-6 and TRBJ1-1, with no clear D. Per germline, CDR1 MNHNY and CDR2 SVGAGI (reference sequence). Trimming cost V 9 bases and J 1 base, with 6 bases left between them. This CDR3 spans 11 amino acids.

With respect to this clonotype: A much larger clone is a single base away; this may be a read error. This chain joins TRBV24-1 and TRBJ1-1, with D perhaps matching TRBD1 (5 bases). The CDR3 is made up of 16 amino acids. CDR1 and CDR2 from the germline V gene are KGHDR and SFDVKD. V lost 2 bases to trimming and J lost 4 bases, with 16 bases between them. The CDR3 DNA reads TGTGCCACCAGTGATTGGGCACAGGTTTTGTTCACTGAAGCTTTCTTT. Its protein product is CATSDWAQVLFTEAFF.

Concerning this clonotype itself: The conserved phenylalanine or tryptophan normally closing the CDR3 is absent here, so this likely arose from a read error. The chain carries TRBV4-3 and TRBJ2-2; 8 nucleotides align to TRBD2. There are 17 residues in the CDR3. Looked up from germline, CDR1 is LGHNA and CDR2 is YSLEER. The CDR3 DNA is TGCGCCCGCTTATCTATTAGCGGGACTAGGAGGACCGGGGACCTGTTTTCT. Translating it yields CARLSISGTRRTGDLFS.

As concerns this clonotype: A much larger clone sits a single nucleotide away, making a read error possible. This sequence joins TRBV5-6 and TRBJ2-1; D tentatively fits TRBD1 or TRBD2 (7 bases each). Per the germline V gene, CDR1 is SGHDT and CDR2 is YYEEEE. This CDR3 comprises 15 residues. The CDR3 region is CASSLYDRDYNERFF. DNA of the CDR3: TGTGCCAGCAGCTTGTACGACAGGGACTACAATGAGCGGTTCTTC.

As regards this clonotype: Because it lacks the conserved phenylalanine or tryptophan at the end, this CDR3 is likely a read error. The chain employs TRBV12-3 or TRBV12-4 and TRBJ1-1; D not resolved. This CDR3 region has 11 residues. CDR3 nucleotide sequence: TGTACCAGCAGTTTGGGAACTGAAGCTTTCTCT. Its protein product is CTSSLGTEAFS.

The chain's CDR3 is CASSSGQGQTQYF. Here the CDR3 DNA reads TGTGCCAGCAGCTCCGGACAGGGCCAGACCCAGTACTTC. The chain uses TRBV11-1 and TRBJ2-5; 8 bases map to TRBD1. CDR3 length: 13 residues. V lost 4 bases, J lost 6 bases, and 4 bases stayed unmatched. Germline V lookup: CDR1 SGHAT, CDR2 FQDESV (reference sequence).

For this clonotype: One junction end disagrees with the germline gene, perhaps due to a read error. The rearrangement uses TRBV11-3 and TRBJ2-1, with a possible D match to TRBD2 (5 bases). The CDR3 has 14 residues. Germline V lookup: CDR1 SGHNT, CDR2 YENEEA. This chain's CDR3 is CACSPQSGCNEQFF. CDR3 coding DNA: TGTGCCTGCAGCCCACAATCGGGATGCAATGAGCAGTTCTTC.

For this clonotype: At one boundary the junction diverges from the germline segment, which might be a read error. The chain recombines TRBV12-3 or TRBV12-4 with TRBJ2-6, with a weak D call TRBD2 (6 bases). The CDR3 totals 17 residues. This chain's CDR3 is CVSSPGTSVSGANVLTF. The CDR3 DNA sequence: TGTGTCAGCAGTCCTGGGACTTCTGTCTCTGGGGCCAATGTCCTAACTTTC.